The present T cell receptor (beta chain) was sequenced within a study of blood T cell repertoires in COVID-19. Whole-study context: The cDNA or gDNA used as material had been derived from T cells, B-cell-depleted T cells, or PBMCs.

CDR1 and CDR2 (germline): LNHDA, SQIVND (reference sequence). With 6 bases clipped from V and 8 bases from J, the junction kept 6 bases outside the gene matches. This CDR3 region has 13 residues. In the original processing: Amplifying reference gene primers gave estimates of nucleated cell counts. Repertoires were generated with immunoSEQ multiplex PCR, while TCRdb's copy carries only in-frame clones and drops some. V and J calls and clone size follow that table, whereas D and trimming were derived from the DNA. The profile shows more than 85,000 clones, over 70% of them singletons. The chain has TRBV19 and TRBJ1-2, with 10 bases matching TRBD1. The sample taken for sequencing was peripheral blood. The sequence was collected from a woman between 45 and 60 years old with acute or convalescent COVID-19. CDR3 loop: CASRAGTGVGYTF. For the CDR3, the DNA is TGTGCCAGTAGGGCGGGGACAGGGGTCGGCTACACCTTC. Full variable domain (remainder filled in from reference TRBV19 and TRBJ1-2): DGGITQSPKYLFRKEGQNVTLSCEQNLNHDAMYWYRQDPGQGLRLIYYSQIVNDFQKGDIAEGYSVSREKKESFPLTVTSAQKNPTAFYLCASRAGTGVGYTFGSGTRLTVV.